What follows are 9 T cell receptor beta chains derived from one specimen sequenced in a study of tumor-infiltrating lymphocytes in primary liver carcinoma. Germline DNA was extracted alongside blood RNA, which was obtained from unsorted whole blood. A primer in the constant region served to generate TCR beta cDNA from 450 to 650 ng of total RNA. Investigators got TCR beta libraries out of three nested multiplex PCR rounds, done with slightly modified ARM-PCR. Amplification in the first two PCR rounds was performed using TRBV1-TRBV30 forward primers and a C-beta reverse primer for around 11 cycles each. TCRdb re-analysed the multiplex PCR reads in MiXCR, keeping a single row per CDR3 protein. The data contain roughly 330,000 distinct CDR3 sequences, roughly 61% of them singletons. The sample taken for sequencing was peripheral blood. The origin of the receptors is a man in his forties with primary liver carcinoma and hepatitis B virus infection.

As for this clonotype: This may be a read error, as it is one base from a much larger clone. This chain links TRBV11-2 with TRBJ1-6; D ambiguous. Germline values: CDR1 SGHAT, CDR2 FQNNGV. The CDR3 has 13 residues. V was pared by 0 bases and J by 10 bases, with 7 bases between. The CDR3 DNA follows: TGTGCCAGCAGCTTAGACCCCGCCTCACCCCTCCACTTT. Translation gives CASSLDPASPLHF.

This clonotype was counted at least ten times. A much larger clonotype is one base distant, so this may be a read error. The chain uses TRBV6-6 and TRBJ1-1; D unclear. This CDR3 has 11 amino acids. V gave up 6 bases and J gave up 5 bases, with 7 bases separating them. In germline, CDR1 is MNHNY, CDR2 SVGAGI (reference sequence). CDR3 DNA: TGTGCCAGCAGGGAGGATACTGAAGCTTTCTTT. Amino acid sequence: CASREDTEAFF.

Turning to this clonotype: The germline gene is not matched at one end of the junction; a read error may be the cause. The chain recombines TRBV5-4 with TRBJ1-1, with D perhaps TRBD1 (5 bases). The CDR3 extends over 14 amino acids. CDR1 SGHNT and CDR2 YYREEE come from the germline V gene (reference sequence). CDR3 region: CACSPQGSPPEAFF. CDR3 bases: TGTGCCTGCAGCCCTCAGGGTTCCCCCCCTGAAGCTTTCTTT.

A word on this clonotype: Given a much more abundant clone one base away, this may be a read error. It is likely a read error, because the conserved phenylalanine at the end of the CDR3 is missing. CDR3 DNA: TGCAGCGTTGAATGGACAGGCTATGGCTACACCTCC. Protein product: CSVEWTGYGYTS. The chain carries TRBV29-1 and TRBJ1-2; TRBD1 matches 7 bases. Germline CDR1 and CDR2: SQVTM and ANQGSEA. The CDR3 length is 12 residues. V lost 2 bases, J lost 4 bases, and 1 base stayed unmatched.

This clonotype came up a few times. The gene calls are TRBV5-4 and TRBJ2-3, with TRBD1 identical over 7 bases. Trimming at V came to 6 bases and at J to 1 base, leaving 8 bases not matched to a gene. Per the germline V gene, CDR1 is SGHNT and CDR2 is YYREEE (reference sequence). The CDR3 covers 15 residues. The CDR3 here is CASTDPTGGTDTQYF. CDR3 in DNA: TGTGCCAGCACCGATCCTACAGGGGGCACAGATACGCAGTATTTT.

For this clonotype: A much larger clone differs by one base, so this may be a read error. CDR3 coding DNA: TGCGCCAGCAGCACCAGACCAGGCAACACCTTATATTTT. Its protein is CASSTRPGNTLYF. The rearrangement uses TRBV4-1 and TRBJ1-3; D gene unclear. Looked up from germline, CDR1 is MGHRA and CDR2 is YSYEKL. The CDR3 loop spans 13 amino acids.

Note on this clonotype: A much more abundant neighbour one base away suggests this may be a read error. The CDR3 reads CASSQASGRVNTGELFF. CDR3 sequence (DNA): TGTGCCAGCAGCCAAGCTAGCGGGAGGGTGAACACCGGGGAGCTGTTTTTT. The chain has TRBV4-2 and TRBJ2-2, with 12 bases aligning to TRBD2. Germline values: CDR1 LGHNA, CDR2 YNFKEQ. The CDR3 has 17 residues. V gave up 1 base and J gave up 1 base; unmatched junction bases: 1.

This clonotype appeared a single time. At one boundary the junction diverges from the germline segment, which might be a read error. This rearrangement joins TRBV11-2 to TRBJ2-3; unclear D gene. Germline CDR1 is SGHAT and CDR2 is FQNNGV. This CDR3 contains 14 residues. The CDR3 sequence: CASSLRINTDTRYF. The DNA for the CDR3 is TGTGCCAGCAGCCTACGTATCAACACAGATACGCGGTATTTT. Looking up the rest from reference TRBV11-2 and TRBJ2-3 gives the full variable domain: EAGVAQSPRYKIIEKRQSVAFWCNPISGHATLYWYQQILGQGPKLLIQFQNNGVVDDSQLPKDRFSAERLKGVDSTLKIQPAKLEDSAVYLCASSLRINTDTRYFGPGTRLTVL.

This clonotype was seen a single time. The chain has TRBV6-2 or TRBV6-3 and TRBJ2-7; D uncertain. The CDR3 is 13 amino acids. Germline-derived CDR1 and CDR2 are MNHEY and SVGEGT. V lost 5 bases, J lost 2 bases, and 10 bases lay in between. CDR3 residues: CASSRSGTYEQYF. CDR3 bases: TGTGCCAGCAGTAGGTCGGGCACCTACGAGCAGTACTTC.